This T cell receptor beta chain was profiled in a study of blood T cell repertoires in COVID-19. CDR3 length: 15 amino acids. Germline CDR1 and CDR2: SGHTA and FQGNSA. V trimming: 4 bases; J trimming: 1 base; junction bases outside the gene matches: 7. The data were produced by immunoSEQ multiplex PCR, yet TCRdb's version contains in-frame clones alone and is incomplete. The data contain some 360,000 clones, approximately 89% of them singletons. V gene TRBV7-2 combines with J gene TRBJ2-7, with 7 nucleotides matching TRBD1. The source of this sequence is a woman aged 55-70 years with COVID-19, enrolled during active disease. The sample comprised peripheral blood. As DNA, the CDR3 is TGTGCCAGCAGCTCCCGACAGGGTGGGTCCTACGAGCAGTACTTC. This encodes CASSSRQGGSYEQYF.